Included here is one T cell receptor beta chain sequence, with context. Attachment of unique molecular identifiers to individual cDNA molecules was performed in the library. TCRdb analysed the RACE reads with MiXCR anew, one entry per CDR3 protein. The repertoire holds 380,000 or so distinct CDR3 sequences, with 4.5% to 5.5% as singletons. This entry is derived from a study of human T cells and chemical hapten exposure. Study at large: In the approximately 24-week study, patients were dosed weekly with diphenylcyclopropenone on the scalp throughout. TCR yields differed between samples (mainly from small differences in pooled library volume).

CDR1 is LGHNA and CDR2 is YSLEER in the germline V gene. The V end was cut by 0 bases, the J end by 6 bases, with 13 bases between. CDR3 length equals 15 residues. The time point: pre-sensitization, week 0. The treatment was: therapeutic diphenylcyclopropenone sensitization with weekly scalp DPC. Investigators collected blood before applying each patch test. The rearrangement uses TRBV4-3 and TRBJ2-3; D is undetermined. Sequenced here: whole blood, sampled in connection with sensitization to the hapten diphenylcyclopropenone (DPC). This receptor was taken from a woman aged 18 to 35 with alopecia areata. Some clones in this sample may be carry-over from other donors' samples. The CDR3 DNA reads TGCGCCAGCAGCCAAGATTGGAACGCCGGGGATACGCAGTATTTT. This codes for CASSQDWNAGDTQYF.